This paragraph covers one T cell receptor beta chain sequence. Its target is unknown. Treatment here: oral pan-JAK inhibitor, 5-10 mg twice daily. Alopecia areata patients had lesional scalp punch biopsies and peripheral blood taken from them. Reverse transcription of extracted RNA yielded cDNA, which provided the sequencing template. Assay: immunoSEQ multiplex PCR; the TCRdb copy retains only in-frame clones and omits some. The sample consists of under 150,000 clones, around 56% of them appearing once. The data stem from a study of CD8+ T cells in alopecia areata. On the study more broadly: Those treated were given oral tofacitinib at 5 to 10 mg twice daily. Affected scalp percentage set treated patients' severity scores. Whole-study results and caveats: Scalp clonality decreased significantly with tofacitinib, and so did expanded CD8+ clones among the top 100.

The clonotype was recovered from a human donor with alopecia areata. This material consisted of CD4+ T cells sorted from blood, taken at week 4, from a patient treated with tofacitinib.

The CDR3 is CASSEREGGHNYGYTF. The DNA for the CDR3 is TGTGCCAGCAGTGAAAGGGAAGGAGGCCACAACTATGGCTACACCTTC. The gene calls are TRBV2 and TRBJ1-2; D unresolved. Germline loops: CDR1 SNHLY, CDR2 FYNNEI. The CDR3 totals 16 residues. V was clipped by 2 bases and J by 2 bases, with 15 bases between them. Looking up the rest from reference TRBV2 and TRBJ1-2 gives the full variable domain: EPEVTQTPSHQVTQMGQEVILRCVPISNHLYFYWYRQILGQKVEFLVSFYNNEISEKSEIFDDQFSVERPDGSNFTLKIRSTKLEDSAMYFCASSEREGGHNYGYTFGSGTRLTVV.